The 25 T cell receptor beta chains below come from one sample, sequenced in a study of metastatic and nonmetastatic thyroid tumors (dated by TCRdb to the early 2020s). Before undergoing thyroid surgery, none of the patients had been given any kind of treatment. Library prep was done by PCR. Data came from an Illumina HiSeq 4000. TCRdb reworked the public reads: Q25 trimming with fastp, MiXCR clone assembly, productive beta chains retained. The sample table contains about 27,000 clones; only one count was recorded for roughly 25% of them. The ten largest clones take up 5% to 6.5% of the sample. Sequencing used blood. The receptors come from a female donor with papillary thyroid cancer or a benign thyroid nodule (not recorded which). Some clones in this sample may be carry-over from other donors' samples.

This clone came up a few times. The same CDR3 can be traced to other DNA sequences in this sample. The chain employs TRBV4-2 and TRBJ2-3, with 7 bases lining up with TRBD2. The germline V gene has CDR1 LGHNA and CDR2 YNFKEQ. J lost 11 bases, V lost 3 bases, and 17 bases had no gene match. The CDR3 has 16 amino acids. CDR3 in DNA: TGTGCCAGCAGCCAGAAGACTAGCACCCTCAAGGGTATGCAGTATTTT. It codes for CASSQKTSTLKGMQYF.

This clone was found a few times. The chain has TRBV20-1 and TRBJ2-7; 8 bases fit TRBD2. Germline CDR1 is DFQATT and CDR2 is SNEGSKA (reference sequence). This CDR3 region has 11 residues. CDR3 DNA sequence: TGCACTGAGCGGGAGACCTACGAGCAGTACTTC. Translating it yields CTERETYEQYF.

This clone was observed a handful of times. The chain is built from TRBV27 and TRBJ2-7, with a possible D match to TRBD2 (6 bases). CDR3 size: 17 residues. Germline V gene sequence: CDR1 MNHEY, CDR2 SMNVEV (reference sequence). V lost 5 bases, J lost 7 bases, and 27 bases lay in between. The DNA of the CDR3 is TGTGCCAGCAGTCCCAAAACCCGACTAGTGGGAGATGTTGAGCAGTACGTC. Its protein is CASSPKTRLVGDVEQYV.

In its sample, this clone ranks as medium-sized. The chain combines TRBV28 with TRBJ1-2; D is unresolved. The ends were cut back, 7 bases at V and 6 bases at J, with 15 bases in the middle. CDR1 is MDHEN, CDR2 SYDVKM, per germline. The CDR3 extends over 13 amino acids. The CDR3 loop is CASMAGGKNGYTF. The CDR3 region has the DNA TGTGCCAGCATGGCAGGCGGAAAGAATGGCTACACCTTC.

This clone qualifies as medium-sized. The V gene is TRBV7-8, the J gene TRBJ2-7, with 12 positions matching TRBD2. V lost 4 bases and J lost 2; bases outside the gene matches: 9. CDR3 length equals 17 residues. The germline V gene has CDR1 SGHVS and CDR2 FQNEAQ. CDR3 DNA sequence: TGTGCCAGCAGCTCACTAGCGGGGGGCCCCAGAACCTACGAGCAGTACTTC. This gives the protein CASSSLAGGPRTYEQYF.

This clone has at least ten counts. The CDR3 DNA sequence: TGTGCCAGCACCATGGACACTCAAGAGACCCAGTACTTC. It specifies CASTMDTQETQYF. The rearrangement links TRBV2 to TRBJ2-5; D possibly corresponds to TRBD1 (5 bases). The CDR3 contains 13 residues. V was cut by 7 bases and J by 2 bases, with 11 bases left in between. The germline V gene encodes CDR1 SNHLY and CDR2 FYNNEI.

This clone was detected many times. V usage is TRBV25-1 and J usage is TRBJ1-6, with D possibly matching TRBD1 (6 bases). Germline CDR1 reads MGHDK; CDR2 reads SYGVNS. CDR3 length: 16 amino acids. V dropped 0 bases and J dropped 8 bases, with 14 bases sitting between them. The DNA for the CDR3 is TGTGCCAGCAGTGAATATCCCCTGGGGGGCCATTCACCCCTCCACTTT. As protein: CASSEYPLGGHSPLHF.

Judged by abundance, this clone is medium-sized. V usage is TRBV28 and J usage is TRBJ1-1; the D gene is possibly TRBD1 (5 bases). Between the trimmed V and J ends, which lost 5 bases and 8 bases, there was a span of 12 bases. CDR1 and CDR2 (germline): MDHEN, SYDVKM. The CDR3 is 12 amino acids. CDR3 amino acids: CASSVTEIEAFF. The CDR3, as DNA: TGTGCCAGCAGTGTGACAGAGATAGAAGCTTTCTTT.

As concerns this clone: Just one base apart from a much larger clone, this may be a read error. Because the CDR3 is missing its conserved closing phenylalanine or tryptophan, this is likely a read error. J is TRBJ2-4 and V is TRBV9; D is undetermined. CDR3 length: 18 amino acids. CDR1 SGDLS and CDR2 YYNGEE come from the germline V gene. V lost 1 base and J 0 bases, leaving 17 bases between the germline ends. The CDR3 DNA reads TGTGCCAGCAGCGTAAGAGGAAACAACCGTTTAGCCAAAAACATTCAGTACCTC. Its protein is CASSVRGNNRLAKNIQYL.

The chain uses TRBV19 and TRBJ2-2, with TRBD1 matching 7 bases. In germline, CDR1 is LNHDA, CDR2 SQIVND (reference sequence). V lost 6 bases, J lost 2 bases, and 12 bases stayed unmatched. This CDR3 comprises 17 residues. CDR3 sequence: CASSFDAGTVNTGELFF. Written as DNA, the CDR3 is TGTGCCAGTAGCTTTGACGCCGGGACAGTTAACACCGGGGAGCTGTTTTTT.

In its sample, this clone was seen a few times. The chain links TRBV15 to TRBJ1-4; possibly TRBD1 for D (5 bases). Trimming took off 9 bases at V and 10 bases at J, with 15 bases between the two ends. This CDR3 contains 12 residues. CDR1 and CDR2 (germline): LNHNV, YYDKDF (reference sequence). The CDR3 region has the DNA TGTGCCACGGGACCCCTTGGAGGAAAACTGTTTTTT. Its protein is CATGPLGGKLFF.

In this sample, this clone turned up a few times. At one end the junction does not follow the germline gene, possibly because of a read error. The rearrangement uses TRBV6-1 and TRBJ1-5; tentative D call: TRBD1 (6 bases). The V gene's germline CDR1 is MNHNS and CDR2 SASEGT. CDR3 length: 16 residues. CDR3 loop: CASIGGAASSNHPQHF. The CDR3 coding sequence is TGTGCCAGCATTGGGGGGGCCGCATCTAGCAATCATCCCCAGCATTTT.

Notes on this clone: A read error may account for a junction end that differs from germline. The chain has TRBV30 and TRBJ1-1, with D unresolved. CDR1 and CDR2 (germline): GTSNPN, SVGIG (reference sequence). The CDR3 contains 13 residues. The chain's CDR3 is CARRRSMNTEAFF. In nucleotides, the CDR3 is TGTGCCCGGAGGAGATCCATGAACACTGAAGCTTTCTTT.

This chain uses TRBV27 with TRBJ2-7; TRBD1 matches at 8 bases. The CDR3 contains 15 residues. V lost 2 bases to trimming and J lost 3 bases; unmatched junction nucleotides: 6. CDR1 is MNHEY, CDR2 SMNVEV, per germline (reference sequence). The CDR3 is CASSLQGTGVYEQYF. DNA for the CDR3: TGTGCCAGCAGTTTACAAGGGACAGGTGTCTACGAGCAGTACTTC.

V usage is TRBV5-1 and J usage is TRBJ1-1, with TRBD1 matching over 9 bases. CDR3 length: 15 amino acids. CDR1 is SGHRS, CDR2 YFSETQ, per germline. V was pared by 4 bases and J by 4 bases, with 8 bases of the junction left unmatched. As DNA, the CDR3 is TGCGCCAGCAGCCCGGGGGGGACAGGGATCACTGAAGCTTTCTTT. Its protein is CASSPGGTGITEAFF.

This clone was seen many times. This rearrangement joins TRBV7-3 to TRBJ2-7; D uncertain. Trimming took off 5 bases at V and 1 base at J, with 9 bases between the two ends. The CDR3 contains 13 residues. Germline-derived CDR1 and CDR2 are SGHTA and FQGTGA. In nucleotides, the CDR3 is TGTGCCAGCAGCCGAGACTTGTCCTACGAGCAGTACTTC. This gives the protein CASSRDLSYEQYF.

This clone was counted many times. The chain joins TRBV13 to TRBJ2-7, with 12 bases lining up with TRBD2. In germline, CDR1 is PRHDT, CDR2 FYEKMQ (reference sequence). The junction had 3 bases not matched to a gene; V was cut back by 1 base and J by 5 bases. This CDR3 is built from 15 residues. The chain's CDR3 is CASSLEASGRDEQYF. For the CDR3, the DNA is TGTGCCAGCAGCTTAGAGGCTAGCGGGAGGGACGAGCAGTACTTC.

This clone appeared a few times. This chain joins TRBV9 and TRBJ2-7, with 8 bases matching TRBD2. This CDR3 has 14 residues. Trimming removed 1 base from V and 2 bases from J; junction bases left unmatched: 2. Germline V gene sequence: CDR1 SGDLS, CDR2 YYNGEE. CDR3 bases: TGTGCCAGCAGCGTAACTAGCGGAACCTACGAGCAGTACTTC. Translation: CASSVTSGTYEQYF.

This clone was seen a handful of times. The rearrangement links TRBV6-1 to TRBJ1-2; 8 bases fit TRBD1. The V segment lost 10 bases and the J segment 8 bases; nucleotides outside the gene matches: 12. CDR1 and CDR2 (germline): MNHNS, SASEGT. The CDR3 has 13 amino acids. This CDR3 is CAIRWTGSPGYTF. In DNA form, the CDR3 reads TGTGCCATCAGATGGACAGGGTCTCCCGGCTACACCTTC.

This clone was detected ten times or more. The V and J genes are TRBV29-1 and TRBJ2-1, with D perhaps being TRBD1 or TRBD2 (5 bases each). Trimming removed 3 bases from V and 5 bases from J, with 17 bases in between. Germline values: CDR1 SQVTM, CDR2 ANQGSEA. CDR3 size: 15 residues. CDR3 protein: CSVEGVGAVNNEQFF. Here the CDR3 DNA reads TGCAGCGTTGAGGGGGTCGGAGCAGTCAACAATGAGCAGTTCTTC.

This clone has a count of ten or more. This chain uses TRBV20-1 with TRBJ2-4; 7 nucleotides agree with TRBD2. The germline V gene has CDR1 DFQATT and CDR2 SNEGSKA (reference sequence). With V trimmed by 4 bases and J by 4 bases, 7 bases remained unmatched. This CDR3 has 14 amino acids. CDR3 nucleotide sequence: TGCAGTGCTACCCCCCATAGCGGGAAAAACATTCAGTACTTC. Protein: CSATPHSGKNIQYF.

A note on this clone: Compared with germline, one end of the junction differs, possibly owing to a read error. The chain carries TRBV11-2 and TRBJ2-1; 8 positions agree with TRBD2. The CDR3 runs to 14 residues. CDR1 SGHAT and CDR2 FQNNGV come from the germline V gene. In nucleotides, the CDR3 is TGTGCCAGCACGGGACTAGAGGGAGTCCGAGAGCAGTTCTTT. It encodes CASTGLEGVREQFF.

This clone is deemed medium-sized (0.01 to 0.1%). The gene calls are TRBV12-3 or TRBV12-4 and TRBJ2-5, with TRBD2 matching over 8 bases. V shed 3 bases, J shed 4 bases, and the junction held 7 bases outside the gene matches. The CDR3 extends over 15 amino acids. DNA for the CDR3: TGTGCCAGCAGTTTGCCTAGCGGGCCGGGAGAGACCCAGTACTTC. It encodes CASSLPSGPGETQYF.

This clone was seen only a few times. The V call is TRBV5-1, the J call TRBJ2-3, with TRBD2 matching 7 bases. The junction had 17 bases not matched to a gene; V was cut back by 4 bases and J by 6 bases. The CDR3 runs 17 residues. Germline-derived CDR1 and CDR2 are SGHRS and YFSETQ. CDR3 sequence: CASSTRLATPPGDTQYF. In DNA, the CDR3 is TGCGCCAGCAGCACACGACTAGCTACTCCCCCGGGGGATACGCAGTATTTT.

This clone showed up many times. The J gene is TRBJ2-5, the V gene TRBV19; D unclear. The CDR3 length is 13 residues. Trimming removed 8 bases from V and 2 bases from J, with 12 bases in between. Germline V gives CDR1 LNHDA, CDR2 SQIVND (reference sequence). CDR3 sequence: CASGPQSQETQYF. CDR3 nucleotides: TGTGCCAGTGGCCCACAGAGTCAAGAGACCCAGTACTTC. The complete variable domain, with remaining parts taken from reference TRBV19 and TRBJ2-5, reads DGGITQSPKYLFRKEGQNVTLSCEQNLNHDAMYWYRQDPGQGLRLIYYSQIVNDFQKGDIAEGYSVSREKKESFPLTVTSAQKNPTAFYLCASGPQSQETQYFGPGTRLLVL.